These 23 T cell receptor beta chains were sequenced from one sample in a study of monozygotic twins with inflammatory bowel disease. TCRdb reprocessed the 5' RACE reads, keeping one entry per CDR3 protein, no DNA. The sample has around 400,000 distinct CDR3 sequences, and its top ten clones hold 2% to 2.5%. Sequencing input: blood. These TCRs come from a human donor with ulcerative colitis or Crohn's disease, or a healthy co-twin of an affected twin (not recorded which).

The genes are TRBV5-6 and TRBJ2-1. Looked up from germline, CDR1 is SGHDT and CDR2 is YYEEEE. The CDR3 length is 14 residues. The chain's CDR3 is CASSLGNTYNEQFF.

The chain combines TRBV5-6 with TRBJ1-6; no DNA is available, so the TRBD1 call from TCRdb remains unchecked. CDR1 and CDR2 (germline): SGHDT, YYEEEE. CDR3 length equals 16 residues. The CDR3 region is CASSLARGVTNSPLHF.

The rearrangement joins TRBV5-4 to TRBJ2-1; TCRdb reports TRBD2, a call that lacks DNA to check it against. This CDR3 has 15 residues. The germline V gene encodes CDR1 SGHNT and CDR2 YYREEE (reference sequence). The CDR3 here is CASSFYAGAYNEQFF.

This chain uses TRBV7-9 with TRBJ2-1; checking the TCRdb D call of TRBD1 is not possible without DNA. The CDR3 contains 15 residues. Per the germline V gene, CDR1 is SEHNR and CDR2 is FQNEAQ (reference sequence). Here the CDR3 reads CASSFRGPPFNEQFF.

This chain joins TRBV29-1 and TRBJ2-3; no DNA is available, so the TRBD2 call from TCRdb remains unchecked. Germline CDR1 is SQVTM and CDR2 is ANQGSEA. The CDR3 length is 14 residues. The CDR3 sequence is CSVDRREKGDTQYF.

The CDR3 here is CASSFTGSSYEQYF. V and J are TRBV28 and TRBJ2-7. The CDR3 is 14 amino acids. Germline values: CDR1 MDHEN, CDR2 SYDVKM.

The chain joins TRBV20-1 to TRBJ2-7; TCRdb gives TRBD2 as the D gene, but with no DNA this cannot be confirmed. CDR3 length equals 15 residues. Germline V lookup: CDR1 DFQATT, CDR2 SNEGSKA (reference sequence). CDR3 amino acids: CSASLLAGGTNEQYF.

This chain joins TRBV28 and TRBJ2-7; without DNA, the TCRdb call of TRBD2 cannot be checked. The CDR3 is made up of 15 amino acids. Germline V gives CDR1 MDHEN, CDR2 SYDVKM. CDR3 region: CASRAPGLAFYEQYF.

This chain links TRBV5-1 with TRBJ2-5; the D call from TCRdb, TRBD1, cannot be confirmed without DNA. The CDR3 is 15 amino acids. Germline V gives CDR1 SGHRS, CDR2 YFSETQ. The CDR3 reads CASSRLGTVQETQYF. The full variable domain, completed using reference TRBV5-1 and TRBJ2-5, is KAGVTQTPRYLIKTRGQQVTLSCSPISGHRSVSWYQQTPGQGLQFLFEYFSETQRNKGNFPGRFSGRQFSNSRSEMNVSTLELGDSALYLCASSRLGTVQETQYFGPGTRLLVL.

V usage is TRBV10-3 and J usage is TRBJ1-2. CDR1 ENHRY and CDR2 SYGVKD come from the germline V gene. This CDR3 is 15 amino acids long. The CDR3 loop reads CAISGGSLTNYGYTF.

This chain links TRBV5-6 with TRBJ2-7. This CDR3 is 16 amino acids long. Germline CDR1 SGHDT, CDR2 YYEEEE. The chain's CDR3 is CASKSHDMHRTYEQYF.

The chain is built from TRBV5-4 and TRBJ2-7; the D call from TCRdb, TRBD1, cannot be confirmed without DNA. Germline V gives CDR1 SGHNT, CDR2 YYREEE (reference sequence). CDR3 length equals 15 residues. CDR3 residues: CASSGEPGRPYEQYF.

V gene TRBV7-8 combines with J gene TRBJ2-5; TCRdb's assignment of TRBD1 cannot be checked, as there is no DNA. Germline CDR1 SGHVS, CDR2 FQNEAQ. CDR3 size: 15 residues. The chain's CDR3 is CASSYPGQGQETQYF.

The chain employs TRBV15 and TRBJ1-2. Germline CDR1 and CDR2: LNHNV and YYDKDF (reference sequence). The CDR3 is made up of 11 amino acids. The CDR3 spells CATSRDNGYTF.

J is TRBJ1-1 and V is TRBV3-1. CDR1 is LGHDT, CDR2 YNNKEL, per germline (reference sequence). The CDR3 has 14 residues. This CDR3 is CASSLKLKGTEAFF.

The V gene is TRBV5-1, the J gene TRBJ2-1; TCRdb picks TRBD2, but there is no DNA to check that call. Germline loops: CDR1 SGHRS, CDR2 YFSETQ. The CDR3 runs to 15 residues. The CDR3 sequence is CASSLAAGVGNEQFF.

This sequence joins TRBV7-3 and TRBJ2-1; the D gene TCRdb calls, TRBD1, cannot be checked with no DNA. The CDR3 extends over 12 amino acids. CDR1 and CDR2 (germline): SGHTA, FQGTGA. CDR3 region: CASSSGPGEQFF.

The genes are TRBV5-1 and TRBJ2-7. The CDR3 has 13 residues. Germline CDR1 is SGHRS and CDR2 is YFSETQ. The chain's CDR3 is CASRVKGLSEQYF.

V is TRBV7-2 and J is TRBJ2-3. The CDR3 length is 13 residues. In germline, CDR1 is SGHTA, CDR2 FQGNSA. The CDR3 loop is CASSLVPPDTQYF.

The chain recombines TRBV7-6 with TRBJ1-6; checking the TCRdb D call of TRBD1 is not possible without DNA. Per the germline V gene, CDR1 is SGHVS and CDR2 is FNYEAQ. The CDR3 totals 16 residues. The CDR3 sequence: CASSLRGDSYNSPLHF.

This CDR3 is CASRTSGGYETQYF. The genes are TRBV6-1 and TRBJ2-5; the TCRdb call, TRBD2, lacks DNA for checking. Germline CDR1 and CDR2: MNHNS and SASEGT. The CDR3 runs 14 residues.

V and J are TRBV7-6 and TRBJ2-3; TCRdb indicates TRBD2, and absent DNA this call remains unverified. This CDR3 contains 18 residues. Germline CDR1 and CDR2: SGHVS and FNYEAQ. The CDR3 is CASSLPSGGQGSPDTQYF.

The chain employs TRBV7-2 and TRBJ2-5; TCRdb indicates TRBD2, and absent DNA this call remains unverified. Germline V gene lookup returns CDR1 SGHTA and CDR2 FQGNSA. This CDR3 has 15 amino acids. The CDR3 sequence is CASSDRGEAAETQYF.